The clone carrying this T cell receptor beta chain was seen at least ten times. Its antigen remains unknown. Its ends do not fully match the called genes, so a read error is possible. The CDR3 has 13 amino acids. CDR1 is SQVTM, CDR2 ANQGSEA, per germline. The data originate from a study of identical twins. Study results and limitations: Within cord blood, abundant beta clonotypes carried fewer insertions, but memory repertoires showed no such trend. Rather than following the same donors, the conclusions depended on cross-sectional statistical analysis.

A universal primer site was added by template switching, and unique molecular identifiers were carried by the cDNA. MiXCR, applied by TCRdb to the 5' RACE reads, yields one record per CDR3 protein. The table records about 690,000 distinct CDR3 sequences, less than 7% of them present only once. The sample comprised naive T cells sorted from blood. The receptor was derived from a man younger than 30 in good health. The chain combines TRBV29-1 with TRBJ2-3, with TRBD1 as a possible D gene (6 bases). The CDR3 reads CSVEGQITDTQYF. In DNA form, the CDR3 reads TGCAGCGTCGAAGGACAGATCACAGATACGCAGTATTTT.